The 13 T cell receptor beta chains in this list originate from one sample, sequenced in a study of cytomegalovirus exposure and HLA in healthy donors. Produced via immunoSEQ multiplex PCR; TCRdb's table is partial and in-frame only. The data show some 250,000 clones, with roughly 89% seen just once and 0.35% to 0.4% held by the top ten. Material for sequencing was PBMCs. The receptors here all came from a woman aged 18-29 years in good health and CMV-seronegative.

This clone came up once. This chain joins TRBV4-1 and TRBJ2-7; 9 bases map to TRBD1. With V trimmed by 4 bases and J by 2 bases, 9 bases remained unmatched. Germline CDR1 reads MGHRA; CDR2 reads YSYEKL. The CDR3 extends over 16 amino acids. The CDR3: CASSPHGTGSTYEQYV. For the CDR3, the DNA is TGCGCCAGCAGCCCGCATGGGACAGGGTCGACCTACGAGCAGTACGTC.

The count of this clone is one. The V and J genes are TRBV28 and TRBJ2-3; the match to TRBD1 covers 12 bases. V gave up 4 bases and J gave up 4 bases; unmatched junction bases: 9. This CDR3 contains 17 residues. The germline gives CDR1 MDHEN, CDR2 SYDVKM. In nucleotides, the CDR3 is TGTGCCAGCAGTTCTCCGACCGGGACAGGGGGCGCAGATACGCAGTATTTT. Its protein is CASSSPTGTGGADTQYF.

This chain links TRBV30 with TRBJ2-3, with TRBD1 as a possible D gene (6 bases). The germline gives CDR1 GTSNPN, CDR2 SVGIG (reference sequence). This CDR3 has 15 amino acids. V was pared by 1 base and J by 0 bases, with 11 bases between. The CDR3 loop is CAWSGTVSSTDTQYF. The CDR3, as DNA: TGTGCCTGGAGTGGGACAGTATCTAGCACAGATACGCAGTATTTT.

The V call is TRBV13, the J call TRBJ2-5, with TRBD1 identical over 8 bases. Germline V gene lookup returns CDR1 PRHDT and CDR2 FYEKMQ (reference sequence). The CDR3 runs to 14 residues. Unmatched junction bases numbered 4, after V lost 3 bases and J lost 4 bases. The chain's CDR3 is CASSFGQGGETQYF. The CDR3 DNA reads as TGTGCCAGCAGCTTCGGACAGGGAGGAGAGACCCAGTACTTC.

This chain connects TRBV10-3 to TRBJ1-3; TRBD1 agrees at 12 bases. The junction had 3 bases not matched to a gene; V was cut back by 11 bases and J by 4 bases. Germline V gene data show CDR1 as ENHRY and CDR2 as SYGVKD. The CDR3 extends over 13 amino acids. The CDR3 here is CAAGTGGGNTIYF. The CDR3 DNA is TGTGCCGCAGGGACAGGGGGCGGAAACACCATATATTTT.

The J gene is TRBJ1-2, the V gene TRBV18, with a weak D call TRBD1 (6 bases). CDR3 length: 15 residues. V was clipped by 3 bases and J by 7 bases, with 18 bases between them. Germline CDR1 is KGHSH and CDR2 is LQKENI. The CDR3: CASSPNLDRSSGYTF. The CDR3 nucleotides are TGTGCCAGCTCACCTAACTTGGACAGAAGTTCTGGCTACACCTTC.

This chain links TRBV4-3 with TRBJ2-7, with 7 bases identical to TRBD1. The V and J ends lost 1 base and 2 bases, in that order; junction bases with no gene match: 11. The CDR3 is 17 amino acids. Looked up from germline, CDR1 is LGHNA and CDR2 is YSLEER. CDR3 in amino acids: CASSQGDRENVPYEQYF. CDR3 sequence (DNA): TGCGCCAGCAGCCAAGGCGACAGGGAAAATGTTCCCTACGAGCAGTACTTC.

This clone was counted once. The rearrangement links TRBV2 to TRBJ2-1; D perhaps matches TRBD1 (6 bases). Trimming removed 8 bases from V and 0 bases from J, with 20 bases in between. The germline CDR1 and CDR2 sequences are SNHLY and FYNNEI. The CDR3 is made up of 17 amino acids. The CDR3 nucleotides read TGTGCCAGCTCGGACCCAGGGGATCTAGTCTCCTACAATGAGCAGTTCTTC. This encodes CASSDPGDLVSYNEQFF.

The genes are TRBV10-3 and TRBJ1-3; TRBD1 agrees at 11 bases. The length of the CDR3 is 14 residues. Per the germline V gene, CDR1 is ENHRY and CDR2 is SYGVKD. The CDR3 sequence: CASGQGGSGNTIYF. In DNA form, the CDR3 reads TGTGCATCGGGACAGGGGGGATCTGGAAACACCATATATTTT.

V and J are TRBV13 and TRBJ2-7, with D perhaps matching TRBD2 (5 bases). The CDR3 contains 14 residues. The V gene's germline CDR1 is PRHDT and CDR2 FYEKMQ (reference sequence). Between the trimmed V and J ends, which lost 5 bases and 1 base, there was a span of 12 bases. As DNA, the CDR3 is TGTGCCAGCAGCCGAGGAGGCGGTTCCTACGAGCAGTACGTC. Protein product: CASSRGGGSYEQYV.

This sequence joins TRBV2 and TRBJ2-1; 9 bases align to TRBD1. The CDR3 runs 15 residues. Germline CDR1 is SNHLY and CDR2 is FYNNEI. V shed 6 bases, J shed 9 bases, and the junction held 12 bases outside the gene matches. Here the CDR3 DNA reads TGTGCCAGCAGGGGAGTCCGGGACAGGGACACTGAGCAGTTCTTC. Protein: CASRGVRDRDTEQFF. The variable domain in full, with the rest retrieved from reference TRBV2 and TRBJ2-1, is EPEVTQTPSHQVTQMGQEVILRCVPISNHLYFYWYRQILGQKVEFLVSFYNNEISEKSEIFDDQFSVERPDGSNFTLKIRSTKLEDSAMYFCASRGVRDRDTEQFFGPGTRLTVL.

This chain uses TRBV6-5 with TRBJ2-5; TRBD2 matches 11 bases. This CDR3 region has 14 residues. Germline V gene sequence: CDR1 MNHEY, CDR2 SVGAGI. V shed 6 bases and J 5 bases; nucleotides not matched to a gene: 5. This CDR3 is CASRVAGGIETQYF. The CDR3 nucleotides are TGTGCCAGCAGAGTAGCGGGGGGGATCGAGACCCAGTACTTC.

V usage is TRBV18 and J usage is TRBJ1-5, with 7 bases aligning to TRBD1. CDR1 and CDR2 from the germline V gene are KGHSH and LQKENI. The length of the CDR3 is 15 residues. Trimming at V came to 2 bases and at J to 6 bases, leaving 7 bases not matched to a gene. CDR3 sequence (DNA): TGTGCCAGCTCACCATCCGACAGGGTCCTTCAGCCCCAGCATTTT. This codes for CASSPSDRVLQPQHF.